This T cell receptor beta chain was observed in a study of CD8+CD57+ T cells in acquired aplastic anemia. For the study at large: About 3 ug was the average amount of DNA from sorted CD4+ and CD8+ cells. General study points: CD8+ Simpson's diversity in patients was not significantly different from that in controls.

Both TCR beta VDJ combination and CDR3 sequence profiling were carried out. Genomic DNA was the template for this profiling. TCRdb recomputed calls from the reads with MiXCR, one row per CDR3 protein. The table records about 150,000 distinct CDR3 sequences, approximately 52% of them present only once. The CDR3 is 15 amino acids. The V and J ends lost 4 bases and 3 bases respectively, with 19 bases between them. From germline, CDR1 is DFQATT and CDR2 SNEGSKA (reference sequence). This clonotype showed up just a few times. Its antigen is not known. CD8+CD57+ cell expansion had been shown by flow cytometry in patients chosen for sequencing. Severe acquired aplastic anemia was present in every patient. At blood sampling, none of the patients had yet received therapy.

This clonotype originated in a human donor with aplastic anemia. The chain employs TRBV20-1 and TRBJ2-7; D possibly corresponds to TRBD2 (6 bases). The sample comprised sorted CD4+, CD8+, or CD8+CD57+ T cells (not recorded which) from PBMCs. DNA of the CDR3: TGCAGTGCTACCGACCCTGGGCTGGGGGGCTACGAGCAGTACTTC. Protein sequence: CSATDPGLGGYEQYF.